At least ten counts were recorded for the clone carrying this TCR beta chain. Its antigen is unidentified. The germline gives CDR1 MGHDK, CDR2 SYGVNS. The V gene end was trimmed by 5 bases and the J gene end by 3 bases; junction bases not matched to a gene: 10. The CDR3 runs to 16 residues. The data were taken from a study of T cells in Graves' hyperthyroidism and ophthalmopathy. Study findings and constraints: Among thyroid clonotypes expanded above 0.001, most also appeared in blood.

TCR beta CDR3 region amplification was performed from RNA transcripts. Initially, a first-round RT-PCR of the TCR CDR3 employed the HTBI primer set. MiXCR, run by TCRdb on the multiplex PCR reads, gives a single entry per CDR3 protein. The repertoire holds roughly 98,000 distinct CDR3 sequences, approximately 39% seen once, with 10% in the top ten. When ophthalmopathy did not progress within 18 months, Graves' hyperthyroidism was considered stable. Subjects aged 18 to 65 presented with newly diagnosed hyperthyroidism of less than 2 months' duration. Lactation, pregnancy, other autoimmune disease or uncontrolled infection excluded patients.

The rearrangement uses TRBV25-1 and TRBJ1-5; TRBD1 matches 7 bases. This sequence originates from a woman under 40 with Graves' hyperthyroidism. Sample: peripheral blood or thyroid tissue (not recorded which). In nucleotides, the CDR3 is TGTGCCAGCAGTCCTAAGCGGGACAGCTCCAATCAGCCCCAGCATTTT. Translating gives CASSPKRDSSNQPQHF.